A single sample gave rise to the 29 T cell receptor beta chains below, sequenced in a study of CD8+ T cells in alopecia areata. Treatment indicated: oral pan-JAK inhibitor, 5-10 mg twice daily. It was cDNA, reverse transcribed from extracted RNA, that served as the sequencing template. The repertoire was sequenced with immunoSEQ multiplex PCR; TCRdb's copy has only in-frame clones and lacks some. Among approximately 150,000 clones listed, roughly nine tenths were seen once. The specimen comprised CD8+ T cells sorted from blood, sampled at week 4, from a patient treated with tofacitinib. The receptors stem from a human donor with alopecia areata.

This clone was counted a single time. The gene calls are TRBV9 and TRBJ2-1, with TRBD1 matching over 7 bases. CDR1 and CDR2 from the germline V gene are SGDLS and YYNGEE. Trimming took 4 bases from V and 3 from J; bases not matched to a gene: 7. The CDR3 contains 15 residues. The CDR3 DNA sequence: TGTGCCAGCAGCCCAGGACAGGCGATCTACAATGAGCAGTTCTTC. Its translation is CASSPGQAIYNEQFF.

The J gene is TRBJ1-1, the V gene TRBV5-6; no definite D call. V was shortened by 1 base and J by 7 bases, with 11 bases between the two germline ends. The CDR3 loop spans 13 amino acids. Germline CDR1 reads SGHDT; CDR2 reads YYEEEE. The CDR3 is CASSLLFKNEAFF. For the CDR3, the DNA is TGTGCCAGCAGCTTGCTTTTTAAGAATGAAGCTTTCTTT.

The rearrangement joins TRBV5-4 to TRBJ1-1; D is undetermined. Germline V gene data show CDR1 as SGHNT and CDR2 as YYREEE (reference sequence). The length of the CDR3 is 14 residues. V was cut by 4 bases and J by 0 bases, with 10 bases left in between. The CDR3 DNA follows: TGTGCCAGCAGCCCCGGACCGTTGAACACTGAAGCTTTCTTT. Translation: CASSPGPLNTEAFF.

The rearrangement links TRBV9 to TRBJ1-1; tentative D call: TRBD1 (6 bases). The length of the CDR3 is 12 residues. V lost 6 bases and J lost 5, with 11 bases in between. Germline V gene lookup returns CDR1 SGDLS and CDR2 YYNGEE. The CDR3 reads CASNSGATEAFF. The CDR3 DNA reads TGTGCCAGCAACTCAGGGGCTACTGAAGCTTTCTTT.

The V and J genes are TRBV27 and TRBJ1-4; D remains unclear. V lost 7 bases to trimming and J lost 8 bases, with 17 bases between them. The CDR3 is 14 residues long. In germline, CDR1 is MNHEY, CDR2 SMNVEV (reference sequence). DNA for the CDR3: TGTGCCAGCACCGGTGGTGGGGAAGGAGAAAAACTGTTTTTT. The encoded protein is CASTGGGEGEKLFF. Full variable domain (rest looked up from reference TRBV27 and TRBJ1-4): EAQVTQNPRYLITVTGKKLTVTCSQNMNHEYMSWYRQDPGLGLRQIYYSMNVEVTDKGDVPEGYKVSRKEKRNFPLILESPSPNQTSLYFCASTGGGEGEKLFFGSGTQLSVL.

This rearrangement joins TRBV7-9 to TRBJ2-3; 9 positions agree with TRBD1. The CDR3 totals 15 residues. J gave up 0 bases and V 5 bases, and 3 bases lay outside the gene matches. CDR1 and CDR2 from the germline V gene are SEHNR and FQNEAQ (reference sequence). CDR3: CASSLGTGSTDTQYF. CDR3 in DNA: TGTGCCAGCAGCCTAGGGACAGGGAGCACAGATACGCAGTATTTT.

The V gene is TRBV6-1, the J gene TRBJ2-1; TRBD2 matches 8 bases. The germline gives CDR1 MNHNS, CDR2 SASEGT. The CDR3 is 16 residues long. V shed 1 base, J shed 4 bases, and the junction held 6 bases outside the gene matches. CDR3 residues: CASSEVSGGPYNEQFF. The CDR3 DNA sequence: TGTGCCAGCAGTGAAGTGAGCGGGGGACCGTACAATGAGCAGTTCTTC.

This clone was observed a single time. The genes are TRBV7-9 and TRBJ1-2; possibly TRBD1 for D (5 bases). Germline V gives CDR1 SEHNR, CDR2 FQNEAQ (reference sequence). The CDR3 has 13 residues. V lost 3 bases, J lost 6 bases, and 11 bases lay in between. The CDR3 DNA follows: TGTGCCAGCAGCTTTCAGGGAAGGAATGGCTACACCTTC. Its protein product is CASSFQGRNGYTF. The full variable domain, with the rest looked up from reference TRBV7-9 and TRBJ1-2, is DTGVSQNPRHKITKRGQNVTFRCDPISEHNRLYWYRQTLGQGPEFLTYFQNEAQLEKSRLLSDRFSAERPKGSFSTLEIQRTEQGDSAMYLCASSFQGRNGYTFGSGTRLTVV.

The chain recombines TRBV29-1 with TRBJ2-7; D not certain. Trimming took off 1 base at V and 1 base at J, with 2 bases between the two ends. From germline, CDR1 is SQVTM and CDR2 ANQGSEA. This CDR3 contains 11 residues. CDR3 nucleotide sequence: TGCAGCGTTGAAGTTTCCTACGAGCAGTACTTC. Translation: CSVEVSYEQYF.

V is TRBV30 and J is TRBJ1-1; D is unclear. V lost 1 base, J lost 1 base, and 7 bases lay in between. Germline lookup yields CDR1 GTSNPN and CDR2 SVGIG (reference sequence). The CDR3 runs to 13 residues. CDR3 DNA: TGTGCCTGGAGTGCTACGGAGAACACTGAAGCTTTCTTT. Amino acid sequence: CAWSATENTEAFF.

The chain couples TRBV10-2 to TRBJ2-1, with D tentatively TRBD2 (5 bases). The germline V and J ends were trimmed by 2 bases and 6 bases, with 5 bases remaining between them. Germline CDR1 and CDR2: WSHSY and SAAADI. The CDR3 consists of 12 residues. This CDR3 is CASSEGGNEQFF. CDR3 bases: TGCGCCAGCAGTGAGGGAGGCAATGAGCAGTTCTTC.

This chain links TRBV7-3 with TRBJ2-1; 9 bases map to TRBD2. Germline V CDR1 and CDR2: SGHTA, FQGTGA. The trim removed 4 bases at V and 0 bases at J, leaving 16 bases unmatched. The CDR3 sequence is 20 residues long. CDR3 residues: CASSSMGRSGGPSSYNEQFF. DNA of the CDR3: TGTGCCAGCAGCTCCATGGGGCGTAGCGGGGGACCCAGCTCCTACAATGAGCAGTTCTTC.

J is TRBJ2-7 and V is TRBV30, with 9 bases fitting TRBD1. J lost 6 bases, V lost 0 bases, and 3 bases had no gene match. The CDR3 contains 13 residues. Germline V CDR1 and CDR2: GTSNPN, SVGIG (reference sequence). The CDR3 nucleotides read TGTGCCTGGAGTGTACTGACAGGGGGCGAGCAGTACTTC. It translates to CAWSVLTGGEQYF.

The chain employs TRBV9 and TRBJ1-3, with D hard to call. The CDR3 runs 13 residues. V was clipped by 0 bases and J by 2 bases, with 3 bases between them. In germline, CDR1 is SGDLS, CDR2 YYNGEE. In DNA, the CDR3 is TGTGCCAGCAGCGTAGGAACTGGAAACACCATATATTTT. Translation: CASSVGTGNTIYF.

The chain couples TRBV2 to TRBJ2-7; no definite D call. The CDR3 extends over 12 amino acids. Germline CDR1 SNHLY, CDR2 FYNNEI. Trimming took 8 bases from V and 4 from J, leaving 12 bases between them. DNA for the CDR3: TGTGCCAGCGCCTCAAAAGTATACGAGCAGTACTTC. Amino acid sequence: CASASKVYEQYF. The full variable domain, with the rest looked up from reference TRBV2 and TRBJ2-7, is EPEVTQTPSHQVTQMGQEVILRCVPISNHLYFYWYRQILGQKVEFLVSFYNNEISEKSEIFDDQFSVERPDGSNFTLKIRSTKLEDSAMYFCASASKVYEQYFGPGTRLTVT.

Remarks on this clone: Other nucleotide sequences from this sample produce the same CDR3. In DNA, the CDR3 is TGCAGCGTTGAAGGTAACACTGAAGCTTTCTTT. Translation: CSVEGNTEAFF. This chain uses TRBV29-1 with TRBJ1-1; D unresolved. The CDR3 loop spans 11 amino acids. V was cut by 1 base and J by 2 bases, with 2 bases left in between. Germline CDR1 is SQVTM and CDR2 is ANQGSEA. Full variable domain (missing parts from reference TRBV29-1 and TRBJ1-1): SAVISQKPSRDICQRGTSLTIQCQVDSQVTMMFWYRQQPGQSLTLIATANQGSEATYESGFVIDKFPISRPNLTFSTLTVSNMSPEDSSIYLCSVEGNTEAFFGQGTRLTVV.

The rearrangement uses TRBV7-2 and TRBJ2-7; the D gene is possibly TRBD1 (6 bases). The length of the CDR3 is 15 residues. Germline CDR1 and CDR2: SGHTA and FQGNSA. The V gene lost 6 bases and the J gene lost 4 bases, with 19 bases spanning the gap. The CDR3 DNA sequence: TGTGCCAGCAGTGAGGTTTCCCAGGGGTTTTACGAGCAGTACTTC. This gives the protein CASSEVSQGFYEQYF.

Here the CDR3 DNA reads TGTGCCAGCAGCCTTGACGGGGGGAATACAGATACGCAGTATTTT. This gives the protein CASSLDGGNTDTQYF. The rearrangement joins TRBV2 to TRBJ2-3; 7 nucleotides align to TRBD2. J gave up 3 bases and V 6 bases, and 9 bases lay outside the gene matches. The germline V gene has CDR1 SNHLY and CDR2 FYNNEI. The length of the CDR3 is 15 residues.

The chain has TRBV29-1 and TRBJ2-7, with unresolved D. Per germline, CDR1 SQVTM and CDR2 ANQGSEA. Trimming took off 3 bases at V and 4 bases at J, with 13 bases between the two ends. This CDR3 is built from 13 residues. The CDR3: CSVEGYDGYEQYF. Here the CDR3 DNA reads TGCAGCGTTGAGGGGTATGATGGATACGAGCAGTACTTC.

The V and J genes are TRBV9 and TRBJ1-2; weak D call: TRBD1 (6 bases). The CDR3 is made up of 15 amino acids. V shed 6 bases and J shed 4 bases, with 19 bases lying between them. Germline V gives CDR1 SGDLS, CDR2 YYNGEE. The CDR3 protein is CASTLTGEGVYGYTF. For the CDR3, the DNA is TGTGCCAGCACTCTAACGGGAGAGGGGGTCTATGGCTACACCTTC. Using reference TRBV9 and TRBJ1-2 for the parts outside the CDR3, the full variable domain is DSGVTQTPKHLITATGQRVTLRCSPRSGDLSVYWYQQSLDQGLQFLIQYYNGEERAKGNILERFSAQQFPDLHSELNLSSLELGDSALYFCASTLTGEGVYGYTFGSGTRLTVV.

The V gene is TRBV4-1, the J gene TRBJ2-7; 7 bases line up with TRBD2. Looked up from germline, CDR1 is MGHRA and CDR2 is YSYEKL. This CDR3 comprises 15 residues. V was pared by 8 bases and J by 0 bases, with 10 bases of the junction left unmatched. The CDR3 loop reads CASPYSGLSSYEQYF. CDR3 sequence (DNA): TGCGCCAGCCCTTATAGCGGGCTGAGCTCCTACGAGCAGTACTTC.

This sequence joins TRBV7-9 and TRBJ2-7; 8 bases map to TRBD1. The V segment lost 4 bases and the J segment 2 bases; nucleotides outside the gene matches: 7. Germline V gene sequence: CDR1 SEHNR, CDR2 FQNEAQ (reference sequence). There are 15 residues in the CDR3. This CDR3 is CASSSDRGWAYEQYF. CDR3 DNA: TGTGCCAGCAGCTCAGACAGGGGATGGGCCTACGAGCAGTACTTC.

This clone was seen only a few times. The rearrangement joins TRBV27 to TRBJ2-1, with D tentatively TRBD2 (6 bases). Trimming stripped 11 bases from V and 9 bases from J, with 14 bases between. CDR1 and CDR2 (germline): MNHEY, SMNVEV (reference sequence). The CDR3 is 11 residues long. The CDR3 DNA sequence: TGTGCCGTGAGACTAGGCGTTGAGCAGTTCTTC. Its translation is CAVRLGVEQFF.

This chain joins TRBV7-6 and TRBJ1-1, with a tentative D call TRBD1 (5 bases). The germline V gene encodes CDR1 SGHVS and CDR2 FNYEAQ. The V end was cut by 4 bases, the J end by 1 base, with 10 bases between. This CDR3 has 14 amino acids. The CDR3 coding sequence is TGTGCCAGCAGCTCTATGGACACGAACACTGAAGCTTTCTTT. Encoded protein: CASSSMDTNTEAFF.

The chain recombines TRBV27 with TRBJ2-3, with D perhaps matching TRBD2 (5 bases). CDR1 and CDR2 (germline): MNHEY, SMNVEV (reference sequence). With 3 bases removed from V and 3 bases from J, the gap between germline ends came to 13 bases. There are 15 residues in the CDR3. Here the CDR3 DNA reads TGTGCCAGCAGTTTTTCACGGGGTAGGACAGATACGCAGTATTTT. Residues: CASSFSRGRTDTQYF.

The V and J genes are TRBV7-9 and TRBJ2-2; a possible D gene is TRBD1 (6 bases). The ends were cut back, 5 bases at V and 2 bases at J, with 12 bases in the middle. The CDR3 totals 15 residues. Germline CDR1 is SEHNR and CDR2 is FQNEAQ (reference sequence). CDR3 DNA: TGTGCCAGCAGCCAATACGGGACAAACACCGGGGAGCTGTTTTTT. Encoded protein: CASSQYGTNTGELFF.

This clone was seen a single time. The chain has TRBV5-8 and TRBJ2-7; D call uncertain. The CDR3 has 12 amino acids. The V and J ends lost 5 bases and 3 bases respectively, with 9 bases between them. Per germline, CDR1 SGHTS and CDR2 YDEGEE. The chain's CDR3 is CASRVGFYEQYF. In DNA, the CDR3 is TGTGCCAGCAGGGTGGGGTTCTACGAGCAGTACTTC.

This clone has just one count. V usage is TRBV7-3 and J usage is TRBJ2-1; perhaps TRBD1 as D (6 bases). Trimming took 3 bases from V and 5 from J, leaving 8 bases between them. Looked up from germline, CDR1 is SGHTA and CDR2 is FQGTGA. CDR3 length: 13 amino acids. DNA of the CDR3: TGTGCCAGCAGCTTTCGGACAGACAATGAGCAGTTCTTC. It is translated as CASSFRTDNEQFF.

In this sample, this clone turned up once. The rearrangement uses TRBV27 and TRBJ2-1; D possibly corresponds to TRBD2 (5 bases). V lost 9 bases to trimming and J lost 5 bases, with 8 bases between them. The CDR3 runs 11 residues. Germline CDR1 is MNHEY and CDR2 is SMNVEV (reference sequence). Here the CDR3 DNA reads TGTGCCAGTTCGAGGGACAATGAGCAGTTCTTC. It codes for CASSRDNEQFF.